This T cell receptor beta chain was obtained from a study of blood T cell repertoires in COVID-19. CDR1 is LNHDA and CDR2 is SQIVND in the germline V gene (reference sequence). V trimming: 8 bases; J trimming: 4 bases; junction bases outside the gene matches: 11. CDR3 length: 17 amino acids. Study members were between roughly 18 and 100 years old and lived in approximately 25 US regions. This table comes from immunoSEQ multiplex PCR, and its TCRdb copy is limited to in-frame clones, with some not included. In the table there are about 210,000 clones, about 81% of which are singletons. The sequence was obtained from a middle-aged man who had recovered from COVID-19. The sample was PBMCs or T cells enriched from blood (not recorded which). V is TRBV19 and J is TRBJ1-4; 12 bases map to TRBD1. The CDR3 sequence: CASRRGTGGRNNEKLFF. The CDR3 DNA follows: TGTGCCAGTCGACGAGGGACAGGGGGCCGAAATAATGAAAAACTGTTTTTT.